This TCR beta chain was identified during a study of blood T cell repertoires in COVID-19 (dated by TCRdb to the early 2020s). Broadly, across the study: Samples covering the acute and convalescent phases of COVID-19 were provided by collaborators in the United States, Italy and Spain. A de-identified subject ID, COVID-19 status, age in years and sex were almost always included in the sample metadata. The samples were drawn from the first 160 participants of the ongoing ImmuneRACE study and from under 1,500 subjects provided by 6 global collaborators. The material from the prospective study consisted of cDNA or gDNA derived from T cells, B-cell-depleted T cells, or PBMCs. Where available, HLA class I and class II types were taken from metadata supplied by the sample provider and were not determined by assay-based typing. The dataset comprised deeply sampled blood TCRbeta repertoires from subjects exposed to, actively infected with, or recovered from COVID-19. The repertoires were made available in a free public database intended to serve as a resource for research on the immune response to SARS-CoV-2.

TCRbeta CDR3 regions were amplified from genomic DNA using the immunoSEQ Assay, a bias-controlled multiplex PCR. The study's own analysis went as follows. Within the assay, amplification of reference gene primers was used to estimate how many nucleated cells each sample contained. To quantify the absolute abundance of each unique TCRbeta CDR3 rearrangement, sequence reads were collapsed and filtered. Productive Simpson clonality was computed per sample as the square root of Simpson's diversity index over productive rearrangements. Drawn from immuneACCESS, this table holds only the in-frame rearrangements with V and J called that TCRdb kept. Clones are partly lost; checked studies trace under half to an unresolved V gene and leave the rest unexplained. The DNA gave D and trimming, while V, J and clone size come from that table. This sample lists just over 350,000 clones; roughly 87% were detected once. Approximately 3% of the sample is held by the ten biggest clonotypes.

Participants in the prospective study were aged roughly 18 to 100 years, lived in approximately 26 United States geographic areas, and enrolled through a virtual design. To assign participants to cohorts, the prospective study relied on clinical history that participants themselves reported in a screening survey and a study questionnaire. Recovered participants in ImmuneRACE Cohort 3 were defined by two consecutive negative NP/OP PCR tests, clearance by a healthcare professional, or resolution of symptoms. In the prospective study, whole blood, serum and a nasopharyngeal or oropharyngeal swab were collected from each participant by mobile phlebotomists. Prospective study participants could optionally give additional blood draws and questionnaires over a roughly two-month period. Blood samples from the prospective study were shipped frozen or at room temperature prior to DNA extraction. The research as a whole found: Clinical and demographic metadata were provided uncurated, with the amount varying by source and participant.

The table lists this clone with a count of one. What antigen it recognizes has not been identified. No base qualities exist here, and no much larger clone lies one base off it. This TCR was recovered from a woman aged 30 to 39 who had recovered from COVID-19. The source material was PBMCs or T cells enriched from blood (not recorded which).

The CDR3 in this case is CASSTGVLTF. The bases are TGTGCCAGCAGTACCGGCGTCCTGACTTTC. The receptor chain draws on TRBV5-8 and TRBJ2-6; the D gene is unclear. The CDR3, cysteine through phenylalanine, is 10 amino acids long. Only CDR3 DNA is held: 30 bases, read in frame from base 1. CDR1 SGHTS and CDR2 YDEGEE were looked up in the germline V gene. V and J are truncated by 5 bases and 12 bases respectively, leaving an intervening sequence of 6 bases.